The subject of this entry is one TCR beta chain. The sample originates from a study of T cell changes during pregnancy in multiple sclerosis. Assay used: immunoSEQ multiplex PCR; TCRdb lists only in-frame clones, some missing. The data hold approximately 44,000 clones, with nearly 90% observed a single time. The sequence derives from a female donor with multiple sclerosis, enrolled in a pregnancy study. This sample comprised CD4+ T cells from peripheral blood mononuclear cells, obtained in the first trimester of pregnancy.

As DNA, the CDR3 is TGTGCCAGCTCCCAAACCGGGACAGGCCTCTCTGGGGCCAACGTCCTGACTTTC. It yields the protein CASSQTGTGLSGANVLTF. The chain recombines TRBV18 with TRBJ2-6, with 8 bases that match TRBD1. The J segment lost 0 bases and the V segment lost 6 bases, leaving 10 bases of the junction unmatched. CDR3 length: 18 amino acids. CDR1 is KGHSH and CDR2 is LQKENI in the germline V gene.